The clone carrying this T cell receptor beta chain was found a few times. This specimen includes other DNA sequences encoding the same CDR3. The CDR3 sequence is 14 residues long. The V gene end was trimmed by 4 bases and the J gene end by 2 bases; junction bases not matched to a gene: 5. Germline values: CDR1 SGHNT, CDR2 YYREEE (reference sequence). The table came from immunoSEQ multiplex PCR; TCRdb's copy has only in-frame clones and leaves some out. This sample has roughly 2 million clones, with more than 90% found just once. The data originate from a study of shared clonotypes between healthy human individuals.

The V call is TRBV5-4, the J call TRBJ1-2, with 7 bases fitting TRBD1. The sample comprised naive CD4+ T cells sorted from blood. As to subset: CD45RA+ positively selected. The sequence was obtained from a man aged 18 to 29 in good health. The CDR3 region has the DNA TGTGCCAGCAGCCCAGGACAGGAGAACTATGGCTACACCTTC. Translation: CASSPGQENYGYTF.